The 21 T cell receptor beta chains below come from one sample, sequenced in a study of T cell responses to AZD1222 COVID-19 vaccine. Clones were read by immunoSEQ multiplex PCR, and TCRdb kept only the in-frame ones, dropping some. Among 180,000 or so clones listed, 85% to 95% were seen once. The starting material was peripheral blood, obtained on day 0 of AZD1222 vaccination. These receptors came from an adult in good health.

Only one count was recorded for this clone. The chain couples TRBV18 to TRBJ1-2, with D possibly being TRBD1 (6 bases). The CDR3 is made up of 16 amino acids. Germline V CDR1 and CDR2: KGHSH, LQKENI. Trimming stripped 0 bases from V and 4 bases from J, with 15 bases between. The CDR3: CASSPPSRGSGYGYTF. CDR3 coding DNA: TGTGCCAGCTCACCACCGTCCAGGGGTTCGGGCTATGGCTACACCTTC.

As DNA, the CDR3 is TGTGCCAGCAGTTACAGTCAAACGGGGACTGAAGCTTTCTTT. Its protein is CASSYSQTGTEAFF. The V call is TRBV6-5, the J call TRBJ1-1; D gene unclear. From germline, CDR1 is MNHEY and CDR2 SVGAGI. V lost 2 bases and J lost 5, with 12 bases in between. This CDR3 spans 14 amino acids.

This chain joins TRBV10-2 and TRBJ2-1; TRBD2 matches 9 bases. This CDR3 has 15 amino acids. Germline V lookup: CDR1 WSHSY, CDR2 SAAADI. The V segment lost 6 bases and the J segment 5 bases; nucleotides outside the gene matches: 8. CDR3 nucleotides: TGCGCCAGCAGCTACCTAGCGGGGAGCAACAATGAGCAGTTCTTC. This encodes CASSYLAGSNNEQFF.

This chain uses TRBV9 with TRBJ1-1, with D hard to call. This CDR3 has 13 residues. V lost 6 bases and J lost 3, with 12 bases in between. CDR1 SGDLS and CDR2 YYNGEE come from the germline V gene. The CDR3, as DNA: TGTGCCAGCACTAAGGTTTCGGACACTGAAGCTTTCTTT. Its translation is CASTKVSDTEAFF.

The CDR3 sequence is CASSLLGAGNTIYF. The CDR3 bases are TGTGCCAGCAGCTTACTGGGGGCTGGAAACACCATATATTTT. This chain joins TRBV7-9 and TRBJ1-3; a weak D match, TRBD1 (5 bases). The CDR3 sequence is 14 residues long. V was clipped by 2 bases and J by 2 bases, with 7 bases between them. CDR1 SEHNR and CDR2 FQNEAQ come from the germline V gene (reference sequence).

CDR3 in amino acids: CASSLARDSYYNSPLHF. For the CDR3, the DNA is TGTGCCAGCAGCTTGGCCCGGGACAGCTATTATAATTCACCCCTCCACTTT. The V gene is TRBV7-9, the J gene TRBJ1-6; 7 bases align to TRBD1. V lost 3 bases to trimming and J lost 4 bases; unmatched junction nucleotides: 9. This CDR3 has 17 residues. Germline CDR1 SEHNR, CDR2 FQNEAQ (reference sequence).

The chain combines TRBV5-1 with TRBJ1-2; possible D gene TRBD1, 5 bases. Germline CDR1 SGHRS, CDR2 YFSETQ. The CDR3 length is 16 residues. The V and J ends lost 7 bases and 1 base respectively, with 20 bases between them. The CDR3 here is CASSADTGWDNYGYTF. Here the CDR3 DNA reads TGCGCCAGCTCGGCGGACACAGGATGGGATAACTATGGCTACACCTTC. The variable domain in full, completed from reference TRBV5-1 and TRBJ1-2, reads KAGVTQTPRYLIKTRGQQVTLSCSPISGHRSVSWYQQTPGQGLQFLFEYFSETQRNKGNFPGRFSGRQFSNSRSEMNVSTLELGDSALYLCASSADTGWDNYGYTFGSGTRLTVV.

The rearrangement joins TRBV29-1 to TRBJ2-5; D gene uncertain. V lost 0 bases, J lost 0 bases, and 11 bases lay in between. The CDR3 has 15 residues. Germline CDR1 reads SQVTM; CDR2 reads ANQGSEA. The CDR3 DNA sequence: TGCAGCGTTGAAGATCCTAACAACTACCAAGAGACCCAGTACTTC. Translating it yields CSVEDPNNYQETQYF.

The chain carries TRBV5-1 and TRBJ2-1, with 9 positions matching TRBD2. Germline values: CDR1 SGHRS, CDR2 YFSETQ. There are 15 residues in the CDR3. Trimming cost V 2 bases and J 4 bases; bases outside gene matches: 4. CDR3 protein: CASSFRTSDYNEQFF. CDR3 DNA sequence: TGCGCCAGCAGCTTCAGGACTAGCGATTACAATGAGCAGTTCTTC.

This clone was recorded only once. This rearrangement joins TRBV5-1 to TRBJ1-2; 10 bases align to TRBD1. J lost 7 bases, V lost 3 bases, and 9 bases had no gene match. Germline CDR1 reads SGHRS; CDR2 reads YFSETQ. This CDR3 is 15 amino acids long. CDR3 in amino acids: CASSSERQGARGYTF. As DNA, the CDR3 is TGCGCCAGCAGCTCGGAAAGACAGGGGGCACGTGGCTACACCTTC.

The V gene is TRBV18, the J gene TRBJ1-2, with unresolved D. Per germline, CDR1 KGHSH and CDR2 LQKENI. V lost 5 bases and J lost 4, with 14 bases in between. The CDR3 is made up of 14 amino acids. The CDR3 nucleotides are TGTGCCAGCTCAACCTCTGGGCAGATCTATGGCTACACCTTC. This gives the protein CASSTSGQIYGYTF.

The CDR3 DNA is TGCGCCAGCAGCCGTAGCAGGGTGTTGGAGACCCAGTACTTC. It translates to CASSRSRVLETQYF. The chain recombines TRBV5-1 with TRBJ2-5; the D gene is possibly TRBD1 (5 bases). CDR1 is SGHRS, CDR2 YFSETQ, per germline. The CDR3 contains 14 residues. The ends were cut back, 4 bases at V and 5 bases at J, with 15 bases in the middle.

The V call is TRBV10-3, the J call TRBJ1-1; D is undetermined. The CDR3 has 12 residues. Trimming cost V 1 base and J 2 bases, with 2 bases left between them. Germline values: CDR1 ENHRY, CDR2 SYGVKD. CDR3 residues: CAISEFNTEAFF. Written as DNA, the CDR3 is TGTGCCATCAGTGAGTTTAACACTGAAGCTTTCTTT.

The V call is TRBV12-3 or TRBV12-4, the J call TRBJ1-2, with D possibly matching TRBD1 (6 bases). The CDR3 has 12 residues. V was pared by 5 bases and J by 8 bases, with 12 bases between. DNA for the CDR3: TGTGCCAGCAGTCCAAGGGGGGGCGGCTACACCTTC. It encodes CASSPRGGGYTF.

The V gene is TRBV5-6, the J gene TRBJ1-4; 9 bases are a match to TRBD1. Trimming took 0 bases from V and 7 from J; bases not matched to a gene: 4. The CDR3 loop spans 15 amino acids. Germline values: CDR1 SGHDT, CDR2 YYEEEE. CDR3 region: CASSLVGQGAEKLFF. In DNA form, the CDR3 reads TGTGCCAGCAGCTTGGTGGGACAGGGCGCTGAAAAACTGTTTTTT.

The chain has TRBV19 and TRBJ1-1, with 8 bases matching TRBD1. The CDR3 sequence is 13 residues long. Germline lookup yields CDR1 LNHDA and CDR2 SQIVND (reference sequence). After removal of 4 bases from V and 5 bases from J, the junction contained 3 bases not matched to a gene. The CDR3 here is CASSTGGSTEAFF. CDR3 nucleotides: TGTGCCAGTAGTACAGGGGGCAGTACTGAAGCTTTCTTT.

The chain joins TRBV27 to TRBJ2-2, with D perhaps matching TRBD1 (5 bases). The CDR3 consists of 14 residues. Germline assignment: CDR1 MNHEY and CDR2 SMNVEV (reference sequence). Trimming took 3 bases from V and 1 from J, leaving 6 bases between them. The DNA of the CDR3 is TGTGCCAGCAGTTTCCAGGGGAACACCGGGGAGCTGTTTTTT. It specifies CASSFQGNTGELFF.

The gene calls are TRBV9 and TRBJ2-7, with 7 bases matching TRBD1. V lost 4 bases and J lost 2; bases outside the gene matches: 6. Germline V gene lookup returns CDR1 SGDLS and CDR2 YYNGEE. The CDR3 has 14 residues. This chain's CDR3 is CASSPRTGTYEQYF. CDR3 nucleotides: TGTGCCAGCAGCCCGAGGACAGGAACCTACGAGCAGTACTTC.

The chain is built from TRBV6-4 and TRBJ2-1; 7 bases match TRBD2. Trimming took 2 bases from V and 7 from J; bases not matched to a gene: 11. The germline gives CDR1 MRHNA, CDR2 SNTAGT. The CDR3 totals 16 residues. CDR3 coding DNA: TGTGCCAGCAGTGACGGCTGGGGGATTAGCGGGAATGAGCAGTTCTTC. Protein product: CASSDGWGISGNEQFF.

J is TRBJ2-1 and V is TRBV7-8, with 10 bases matching TRBD2. Germline V CDR1 and CDR2: SGHVS, FQNEAQ. The CDR3 spans 16 residues. Trimming removed 5 bases from V and 1 base from J; junction bases left unmatched: 5. CDR3 residues: CASSKTSGPSYNEQFF. As DNA, the CDR3 is TGTGCCAGCAGCAAGACTAGCGGGCCGTCCTACAATGAGCAGTTCTTC. Using reference TRBV7-8 and TRBJ2-1 for the parts outside the CDR3, the full variable domain is GAGVSQSPRYKVAKRGQDVALRCDPISGHVSLFWYQQALGQGPEFLTYFQNEAQLDKSGLPSDRFFAERPEGSVSTLKIQRTQQEDSAVYLCASSKTSGPSYNEQFFGPGTRLTVL.

The V and J genes are TRBV5-1 and TRBJ1-5, with 8 positions matching TRBD1. The junction had 11 bases not matched to a gene; V was cut back by 4 bases and J by 2 bases. There are 17 residues in the CDR3. CDR1 and CDR2 from the germline V gene are SGHRS and YFSETQ. CDR3 nucleotides: TGCGCCAGCAGCCTGACAGGGGTAAGTGCCGGCAATCAGCCCCAGCATTTT. Protein product: CASSLTGVSAGNQPQHF.